This T cell receptor (beta chain) was captured in a study of blood T cells in healthy people across ages. Study-wide findings and caveats: PBMCs went unsorted, and a conclusive naive versus antigen-experienced comparison was therefore prevented. More naive CD4+ cells and higher diversity were found in long-lived than in aged donors. Significant beta diversity loss was already apparent by age roughly 44, declining roughly linearly.

CDR3 length: 14 residues. V shed 1 base and J shed 13 bases, with 17 bases lying between them. The V gene's germline CDR1 is SGHAT and CDR2 FQDESV (reference sequence). The second PCR ran roughly 6 to 11 cycles with a sample-barcoded 5' primer and J-beta primers. Template switching added a 12-random-nucleotide identifier to every cDNA molecule. MiXCR, run by TCRdb on the 5' RACE reads, gives a single entry per CDR3 protein. Altogether some 1.7 million distinct CDR3 sequences are present, 25% to 30% being singletons, with the ten largest covering 7.7%. On this clonotype: Antigen: not known.

The sample was blood. The V and J genes are TRBV11-1 and TRBJ2-4, with D perhaps matching TRBD2 (6 bases). The sequence came from a woman aged 25 to 39 in good health. CDR3 in DNA: TGTGCCAGCAGCTTAGTCGGGAGTGGCGATGAGCAGTACTTC. Residues: CASSLVGSGDEQYF.